A single sample is the source of the 8 T cell receptor beta chains below, sequenced in a study of blood T cell repertoires in COVID-19. Measured with immunoSEQ multiplex PCR; TCRdb has only the in-frame clones, and not every one. Of some 510,000 clones in the sample, roughly 90% were seen once. The specimen sequenced was PBMCs or T cells enriched from blood (not recorded which). Source of these receptors: a woman between 35 and 50 years old who had recovered from COVID-19.

The gene calls are TRBV5-6 and TRBJ1-2; 7 nucleotides match TRBD1. Germline CDR1 reads SGHDT; CDR2 reads YYEEEE. This CDR3 has 16 amino acids. V dropped 0 bases and J dropped 8; count of bases not matched to a gene: 13. The CDR3 protein is CASSLGPDREWLGYTF. CDR3 sequence (DNA): TGTGCCAGCAGCTTGGGGCCTGACAGGGAGTGGCTCGGCTACACCTTC.

This clone has just one count. Its ends do not fully match the called genes, so a read error is possible. The chain links TRBV27 to TRBJ2-7, with TRBD2 as a possible D gene (6 bases). Per germline, CDR1 MNHEY and CDR2 SMNVEV (reference sequence). CDR3 length: 16 amino acids. The CDR3 is CASSISGSLASYEQYF. Here the CDR3 DNA reads TGTGCCAGCAGTATATCCGGGAGCCTTGCCTCCTACGAGCAGTACTTC.

V and J are TRBV10-3 and TRBJ1-2; 7 bases fit TRBD1. Germline-derived CDR1 and CDR2 are ENHRY and SYGVKD. V was pared by 6 bases and J by 0 bases, with 7 bases of the junction left unmatched. This CDR3 contains 15 residues. CDR3 nucleotides: TGTGCCATCAGGAGGGACAGACTATCTAACTATGGCTACACCTTC. This gives the protein CAIRRDRLSNYGYTF.

The rearrangement uses TRBV4-2 and TRBJ2-7; 12 bases are a match to TRBD2. The length of the CDR3 is 16 residues. The J segment lost 2 bases and the V segment lost 4 bases, leaving 6 bases of the junction unmatched. Germline-derived CDR1 and CDR2 are LGHNA and YNFKEQ. The CDR3 spells CASSPGLAGNAYEQYF. For the CDR3, the DNA is TGTGCCAGCAGCCCCGGACTAGCGGGAAACGCCTACGAGCAGTACTTC.

The V gene is TRBV6-5, the J gene TRBJ2-3, with 9 bases that match TRBD2. The J segment lost 2 bases and the V segment lost 4 bases, leaving 4 bases of the junction unmatched. Germline CDR1 MNHEY, CDR2 SVGAGI. CDR3 length equals 15 residues. The CDR3 sequence: CASSFGTSLTDTQYF. DNA of the CDR3: TGTGCCAGCAGTTTCGGGACTAGCCTCACAGATACGCAGTATTTT.

This clone appeared once. J is TRBJ2-1 and V is TRBV10-3; D may be TRBD1 (6 bases). The CDR3 has 13 amino acids. Looked up from germline, CDR1 is ENHRY and CDR2 is SYGVKD. Trimming shortened V by 2 bases and J by 8 bases, and 10 bases separated the two germline ends. The chain's CDR3 is CAISEPPGDEQFF. In DNA form, the CDR3 reads TGTGCCATCAGTGAGCCCCCAGGGGATGAGCAGTTCTTC.

The chain joins TRBV3-1 (or the pseudogene TRBV3-2) to TRBJ1-2; unclear D gene. CDR1 is LGHDT and CDR2 is YNNKEL in the germline V gene (reference sequence). There are 15 residues in the CDR3. V lost 0 bases and J lost 10, with 18 bases in between. The CDR3 DNA follows: TGTGCCAGCAGCCAAGATATGAAGAGCGGGAGTTACTACACCTTC. Translated, it gives CASSQDMKSGSYYTF.

The table lists this clone with a few counts. The chain has TRBV11-3 and TRBJ2-7; a weak D match, TRBD2 (6 bases). V lost 5 bases and J lost 2, with 13 bases in between. The CDR3 runs to 14 residues. Germline CDR1 reads SGHNT; CDR2 reads YENEEA. This CDR3 is CASSPGGNPYEQYF. The CDR3 nucleotides are TGTGCCAGCAGCCCAGGCGGGAACCCCTACGAGCAGTACTTC.